The clone carrying this T cell receptor beta chain appeared a single time. Its antigen remains unknown. The repertoire was sequenced with immunoSEQ multiplex PCR; TCRdb's copy has only in-frame clones and lacks some. The data contain over 150,000 clones, approximately 77% of them singletons. This CDR3 comprises 17 residues. The germline gives CDR1 LNHDA, CDR2 SQIVND (reference sequence). Trimming cost V 8 bases and J 6 bases, with 25 bases left between them. The entry originates in a study of cytotoxic CD8 clonotypes in ibrutinib-treated CLL. Study-wide results and limits: Treatment saw public clonotypes, which were uncommon, either contract or stay stable.

The clonotype comes from a human donor with chronic lymphocytic leukemia. The gene calls are TRBV19 and TRBJ2-2; D is uncertain. The starting material was PBMCs, obtained after 12 months of ibrutinib treatment. In DNA, the CDR3 is TGTGCCAGTTCCATACTCCTCGTGGGTGGAAGTCCCGGGGAGCTGTTTTTT. Amino acid sequence: CASSILLVGGSPGELFF.